Listed here is a single T cell receptor beta chain. The source of the sample is a study of blood T cell repertoires in COVID-19. The authors' processing: Using reference gene primer amplification, nucleated cell counts were estimated. Sequenced by immunoSEQ multiplex PCR; TCRdb stores in-frame clones only, minus some. V, J and clone size are taken as reported in that table, and D and trimming were inferred from the DNA itself. The sample lists roughly 190,000 clones; 86% were seen once. Trimming took 4 bases from V and 6 from J, leaving 13 bases between them. The length of the CDR3 is 13 residues. The germline gives CDR1 SGHRS, CDR2 YFSETQ.

V and J are TRBV5-1 and TRBJ1-2; D is perhaps TRBD1 (5 bases). Specimen: peripheral blood. This receptor was obtained from an older man with acute or convalescent COVID-19. The CDR3 here is CASSPQGSDGYTF. CDR3 DNA: TGCGCCAGCAGCCCGCAGGGCAGCGATGGCTACACCTTC.